The rows below give T cell receptor beta chains drawn from one sample of a study of shared clonotypes between healthy human individuals. Profiling relied on immunoSEQ multiplex PCR, and the TCRdb table lists in-frame clones only, not all of them. The sample holds fewer than 1 million clones; around 96% are singletons and the top ten take about 0.22%. The specimen was naive CD8+ T cells sorted from blood. The receptors were sampled from a man younger than 40 in good health. Each CDR3 is given with its conserved first and last residue. D genes are given only for firm matches. Not every row has a clone size; where given, it reads once, few, many or a size class.

j_gene | v_gene | d_gene | abundance | CDR3nt | CDR3aa
TRBJ2-5 | TRBV19 | - | - | TGTGCCAGCAGAGGGGAAGGGACCCAGTACTTC | CASRGEGTQYF
TRBJ2-1 | TRBV29-1 | - | - | TGCAGCGCCCCAGAACCAGGGTGGCGGGGTGAGCAGTTCTTC | CSAPEPGWRGEQFF
TRBJ2-1 | TRBV5-1 | TRBD1 | once | TGCGCCAGCAGCACGATCCCCAGGGGGCAGAAGGATGAGCAGTTCTTC | CASSTIPRGQKDEQFF
TRBJ2-7 | TRBV14 | TRBD2 | once | TGTGCCAGCAGCCTGGGACTAGCGGGATCGTACGGCGCCTACGAGCAGTACTTC | CASSLGLAGSYGAYEQYF
TRBJ1-2 | TRBV27 | TRBD1 | - | TGTGCCAGCAGTCGCCGGGACAGGGATGGCTACACCTTC | CASSRRDRDGYTF
TRBJ2-3 | TRBV7-6 | TRBD1 | once | TGTGCCAGCAGCTACGGGACAGGCACAGATACGCAGTATTTT | CASSYGTGTDTQYF
TRBJ1-1 | TRBV5-5 | - | - | TGTGCCAGCAGGCAAAATGCAGACAGTTACAACACTGAAGCTTTCTTT | CASRQNADSYNTEAFF
TRBJ1-5 | TRBV19 | - | - | TGTGCCAGTAGTATGGGGAGCGGGGGTCAGGGTCAGCCCCAGCATTTT | CASSMGSGGQGQPQHF
TRBJ2-2 | TRBV4-1 | TRBD1 | - | TGCGCCAGCAGCCCGTCCGGGACAGAAAAGACCGGGGAGCTGTTTTTT | CASSPSGTEKTGELFF
TRBJ2-7 | TRBV27 | - | - | TGTGCCAGCAGTCCGGGATTCTACGAGCAGTACTTC | CASSPGFYEQYF
TRBJ2-1 | TRBV10-2 | - | - | TGCGCCAGCAGTGACAATGGCTGGTTTGAGCAGTTCTTC | CASSDNGWFEQFF